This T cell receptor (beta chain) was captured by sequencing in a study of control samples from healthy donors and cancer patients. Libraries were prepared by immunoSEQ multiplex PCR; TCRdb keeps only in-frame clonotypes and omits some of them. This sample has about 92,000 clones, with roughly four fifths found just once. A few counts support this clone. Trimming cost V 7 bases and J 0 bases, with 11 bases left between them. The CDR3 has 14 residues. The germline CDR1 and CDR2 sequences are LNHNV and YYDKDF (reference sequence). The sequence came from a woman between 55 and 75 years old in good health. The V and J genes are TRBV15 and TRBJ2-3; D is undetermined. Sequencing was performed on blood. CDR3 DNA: TGTGCCACCAAACCGCAATCGAGCACAGATACGCAGTATTTT. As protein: CATKPQSSTDTQYF.